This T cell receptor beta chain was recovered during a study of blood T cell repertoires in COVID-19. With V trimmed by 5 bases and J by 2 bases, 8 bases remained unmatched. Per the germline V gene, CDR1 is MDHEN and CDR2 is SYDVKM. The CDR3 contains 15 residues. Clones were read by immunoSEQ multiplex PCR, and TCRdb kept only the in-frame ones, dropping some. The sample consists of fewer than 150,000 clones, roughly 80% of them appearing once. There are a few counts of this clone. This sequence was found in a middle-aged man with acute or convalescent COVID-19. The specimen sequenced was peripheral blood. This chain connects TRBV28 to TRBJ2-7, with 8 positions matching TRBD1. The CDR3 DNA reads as TGTGCCAGCAGTGACCCCGGGACAGGCGCCTACGAGCAGTACTTC. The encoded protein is CASSDPGTGAYEQYF.